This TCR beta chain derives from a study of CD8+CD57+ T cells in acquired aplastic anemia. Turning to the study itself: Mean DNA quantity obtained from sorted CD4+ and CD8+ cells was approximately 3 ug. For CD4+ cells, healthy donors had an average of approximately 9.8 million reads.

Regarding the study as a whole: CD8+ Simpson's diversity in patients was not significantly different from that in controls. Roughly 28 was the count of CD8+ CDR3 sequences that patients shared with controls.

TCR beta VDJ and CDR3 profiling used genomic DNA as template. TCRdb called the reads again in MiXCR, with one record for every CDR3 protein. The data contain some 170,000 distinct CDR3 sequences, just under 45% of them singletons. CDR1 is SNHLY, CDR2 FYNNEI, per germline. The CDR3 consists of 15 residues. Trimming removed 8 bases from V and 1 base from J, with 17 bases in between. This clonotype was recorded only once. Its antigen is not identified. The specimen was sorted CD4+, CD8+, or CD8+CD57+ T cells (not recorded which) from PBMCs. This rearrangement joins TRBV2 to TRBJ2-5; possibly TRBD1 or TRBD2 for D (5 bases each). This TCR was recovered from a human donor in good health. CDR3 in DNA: TGTGCCAGCTTCAGGGACGGCGGCCGCCAAGAGACCCAGTACTTC. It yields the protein CASFRDGGRQETQYF.